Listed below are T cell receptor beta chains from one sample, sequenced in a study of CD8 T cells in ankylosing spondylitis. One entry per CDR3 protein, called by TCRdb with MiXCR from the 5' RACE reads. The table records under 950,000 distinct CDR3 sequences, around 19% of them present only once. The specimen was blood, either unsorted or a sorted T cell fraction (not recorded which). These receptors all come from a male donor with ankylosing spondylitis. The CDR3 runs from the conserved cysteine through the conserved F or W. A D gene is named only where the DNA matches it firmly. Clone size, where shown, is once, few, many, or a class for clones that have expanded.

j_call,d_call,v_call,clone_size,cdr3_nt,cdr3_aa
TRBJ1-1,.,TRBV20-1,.,TGCAGTGCTTGGGGCCACCCGGGGAACACTGAAGCTTTCTTT,CSAWGHPGNTEAFF
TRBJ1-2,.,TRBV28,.,TGTGCCAGCAGTTTTGCCGGGACCTTAAACTATGGCTACACCTTC,CASSFAGTLNYGYTF
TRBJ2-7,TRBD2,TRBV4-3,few,TGCGCCAGCAGCCAAGAAGTGCTAGCGGTTTCCTACGAGCAGTACTTC,CASSQEVLAVSYEQYF
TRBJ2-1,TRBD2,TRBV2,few,TGTGCCAGCAGTGAAGGGAGGGGACTAGCGGGAGAGTATGAGCAGTTCTTC,CASSEGRGLAGEYEQFF
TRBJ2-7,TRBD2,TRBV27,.,TGTGCCAGCAGTTTTGGATTTGGGCTAGCGGGAGAGGCGGTGCGCTTC,CASSFGFGLAGEAVRF
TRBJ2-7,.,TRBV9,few,TGTGCCAGCAGCGTAGGGGGCAGTGCCTACGAGCAGTACTTC,CASSVGGSAYEQYF
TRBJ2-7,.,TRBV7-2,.,TGTGCCAGCAGCAAAGACAGGAACGTTTACGAGCAGTACTTC,CASSKDRNVYEQYF
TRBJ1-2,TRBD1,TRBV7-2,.,TGTGCCAGCAGCTCTTACAGGGGGAGCCTTTTATATGGCTACACCTTC,CASSSYRGSLLYGYTF
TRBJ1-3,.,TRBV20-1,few,TGCAGTGCTAGGGTTCCGGGTGGGAACACCATATATTTT,CSARVPGGNTIYF
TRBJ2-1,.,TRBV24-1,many,TGTGCCACCAGTGTGGGGAGCTACAATGAGCAGTTCTTC,CATSVGSYNEQFF
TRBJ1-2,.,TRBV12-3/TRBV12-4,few,TGTGCCAGCAGTTTAGATGGTGGAGTGGGGGGCTACACCTTC,CASSLDGGVGGYTF
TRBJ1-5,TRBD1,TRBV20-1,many,TGCAGTGCTAGAGAAGGGACAGCTGGGCAGCCCCAGCATTTT,CSAREGTAGQPQHF
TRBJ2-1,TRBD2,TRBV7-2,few,TGTGCCAGCGGCCAACTAGCGCCCTTGGGCAATGAGCAGTTCTTC,CASGQLAPLGNEQFF
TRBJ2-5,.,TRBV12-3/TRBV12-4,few,TGTGCCAGCACCCTGGGACTCCAAGAGACCCAGTACTTC,CASTLGLQETQYF
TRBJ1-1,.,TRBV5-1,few,TGCGCCAGCAGCTTGGCGCCGGGACAACGTAGGGAAGCTTTCTTT,CASSLAPGQRREAFF
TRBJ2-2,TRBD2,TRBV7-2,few,TGTGCCAGCAGTCAACCCCCGGGAGGGACCACCGGGGAGCTGTTTTTT,CASSQPPGGTTGELFF